Shown below are 27 T cell receptor beta chains from a single sample sequenced in a study of T cell changes during pregnancy in multiple sclerosis. Assay: immunoSEQ multiplex PCR; the TCRdb copy retains only in-frame clones and omits some. The table has 25,000 to 30,000 clones, approximately 88% seen once. The sample consisted of CD4+ T cells from peripheral blood mononuclear cells, taken in the first trimester of pregnancy. These receptors came from a female donor in good health, enrolled as a control in a pregnancy study.

In DNA, the CDR3 is TGCAGCGTTGGAGAGGAGGGCCTTGAGCAGTTCTTC. Translated: CSVGEEGLEQFF. The chain is built from TRBV29-1 and TRBJ2-1; maybe TRBD2 (6 bases). Trimming took off 4 bases at V and 9 bases at J, with 13 bases between the two ends. CDR1 SQVTM and CDR2 ANQGSEA come from the germline V gene. CDR3 length: 12 residues.

The rearrangement links TRBV7-3 to TRBJ2-3, with D possibly TRBD1 on 5 matching bases. Trimming shortened V by 5 bases and J by 4 bases, and 10 bases separated the two germline ends. Germline V CDR1 and CDR2: SGHTA, FQGTGA. This CDR3 has 13 amino acids. CDR3 in DNA: TGTGCCAGCAGCCTCTCAGGGTCAGATACGCAGTATTTT. It translates to CASSLSGSDTQYF.

This clone occurred once. The J gene is TRBJ2-6, the V gene TRBV5-1, with D tentatively TRBD2 (5 bases). This CDR3 has 16 amino acids. Looked up from germline, CDR1 is SGHRS and CDR2 is YFSETQ. V lost 2 bases, J lost 2 bases, and 11 bases lay in between. The CDR3 nucleotides are TGCGCCAGCAGCTTAATGTCCGGGGCTGGGGCCAACGTCCTGACTTTC. Translation: CASSLMSGAGANVLTF. Together with reference TRBV5-1 and TRBJ2-6, the CDR3 gives the full variable domain: KAGVTQTPRYLIKTRGQQVTLSCSPISGHRSVSWYQQTPGQGLQFLFEYFSETQRNKGNFPGRFSGRQFSNSRSEMNVSTLELGDSALYLCASSLMSGAGANVLTFGAGSRLTVL.

The chain employs TRBV5-6 and TRBJ1-2; tentative D call: TRBD1 (5 bases). Germline V CDR1 and CDR2: SGHDT, YYEEEE. This CDR3 has 15 residues. V lost 0 bases to trimming and J lost 7 bases, with 16 bases between them. DNA of the CDR3: TGTGCCAGCAGCTTGGCCAAGGGAGGCAGGGCTGGCTACACCTTC. It yields the protein CASSLAKGGRAGYTF.

V usage is TRBV5-6 and J usage is TRBJ2-7, with D tentatively TRBD2 (5 bases). Germline lookup yields CDR1 SGHDT and CDR2 YYEEEE. This CDR3 spans 14 amino acids. The ends were cut back, 0 bases at V and 2 bases at J, with 9 bases in the middle. CDR3 sequence (DNA): TGTGCCAGCAGCTTGGATGGAGGCCCCTACGAGCAGTACTTC. Residues: CASSLDGGPYEQYF.

This clone is a singleton in its sample. The chain links TRBV7-8 to TRBJ1-3, with a weak D call TRBD1 (6 bases). The CDR3 has 16 residues. From germline, CDR1 is SGHVS and CDR2 FQNEAQ. V lost 5 bases and J 1 base, leaving 15 bases between the germline ends. The chain's CDR3 is CASSLTGSGSGNTIYF. CDR3 coding DNA: TGTGCCAGCAGCCTAACAGGGTCTGGATCTGGAAACACCATATATTTT. The variable domain in full, completed from reference TRBV7-8 and TRBJ1-3, reads GAGVSQSPRYKVAKRGQDVALRCDPISGHVSLFWYQQALGQGPEFLTYFQNEAQLDKSGLPSDRFFAERPEGSVSTLKIQRTQQEDSAVYLCASSLTGSGSGNTIYFGEGSWLTVV.

With regard to this clone: Germline is not matched at one junction end, which may reflect a read error. The rearrangement joins TRBV30 to TRBJ1-2; D not resolved. The CDR3 contains 11 residues. Germline values: CDR1 GTSNPN, CDR2 SVGIG (reference sequence). The CDR3 sequence: CAFPLQSRVSF. The CDR3 DNA is TGTGCCTTCCCCCTTCAGTCTCGGGTGTCCTTC. The whole variable domain, remainder taken from reference TRBV30 and TRBJ1-2, is SQTIHQWPATLVQPVGSPLSLECTVEGTSNPNLYWYRQAAGRGLQLLFYSVGIGQISSEVPQNLSASRPQDRQFILSSKKLLLSDSGFYLCAFPLQSRVSFGSGTRLTVV.

This chain connects TRBV5-1 to TRBJ2-1; TRBD2 matches at 11 bases. Germline CDR1 is SGHRS and CDR2 is YFSETQ. The CDR3 runs 15 residues. V lost 2 bases, J lost 10 bases, and 8 bases stayed unmatched. The CDR3 coding sequence is TGCGCCAGCAGCTTACGGCTAGCGGGAGGTTTCGAGCAGTTCTTC. Amino acids: CASSLRLAGGFEQFF.

This clone was seen more than once but under ten times. The V and J genes are TRBV18 and TRBJ1-3, with 8 bases matching TRBD1. This CDR3 region has 16 residues. V was pared by 0 bases and J by 5 bases, with 6 bases of the junction left unmatched. CDR1 and CDR2 (germline): KGHSH, LQKENI. The CDR3 here is CASSPPRQGARNTIYF. The CDR3 DNA reads TGTGCCAGCTCACCACCCCGGCAGGGGGCTAGAAACACCATATATTTT.

The rearrangement uses TRBV7-2 and TRBJ2-5, with a possible D match to TRBD1 (5 bases). The CDR3 consists of 13 residues. Germline-derived CDR1 and CDR2 are SGHTA and FQGNSA. V was cut by 1 base and J by 4 bases, with 7 bases left in between. The CDR3 DNA reads as TGTGCCAGCAGCTTAGGGGGCCGAGAGACCCAGTACTTC. Protein: CASSLGGRETQYF. Supplemented by reference TRBV7-2 and TRBJ2-5, the full variable domain reads GAGVSQSPSNKVTEKGKDVELRCDPISGHTALYWYRQSLGQGLEFLIYFQGNSAPDKSGLPSDRFSAERTGGSVSTLTIQRTQQEDSAVYLCASSLGGRETQYFGPGTRLLVL.

This chain uses TRBV11-2 with TRBJ1-5, with 9 bases identical to TRBD1. The CDR3 totals 13 residues. J lost 6 bases, V lost 3 bases, and 0 bases had no gene match. Germline CDR1 SGHAT, CDR2 FQNNGV. The CDR3, as DNA: TGTGCCAGCAGCTTGGACAGGGGTCAGCCCCAGCATTTT. Residues: CASSLDRGQPQHF.

The rearrangement links TRBV5-1 to TRBJ2-7, with 9 bases identical to TRBD1. J was trimmed by 0 bases and V by 2 bases; bases with no gene match: 3. Germline V gene lookup returns CDR1 SGHRS and CDR2 YFSETQ. This CDR3 has 15 residues. In DNA, the CDR3 is TGCGCCAGCAGCTTACAGGGGGCACGCTCCTACGAGCAGTACTTC. Its translation: CASSLQGARSYEQYF.

V usage is TRBV28 and J usage is TRBJ2-5, with 10 bases fitting TRBD2. CDR1 MDHEN and CDR2 SYDVKM come from the germline V gene. This CDR3 comprises 14 residues. V lost 5 bases to trimming and J lost 5 bases; unmatched junction nucleotides: 5. The CDR3 nucleotides read TGTGCCAGCAGTCCCCGGACTAGCGGTGAGACCCAGTACTTC. Protein sequence: CASSPRTSGETQYF.

With regard to this clone: In the same sample, other DNA sequences code for this CDR3. This chain connects TRBV5-1 to TRBJ1-2; 7 positions match TRBD1. The ends lost 0 bases at V and 7 bases at J; junction bases unmatched: 3. This CDR3 has 13 amino acids. Germline CDR1 SGHRS, CDR2 YFSETQ. CDR3 loop: CASSLGQGGGYTF. As DNA, the CDR3 is TGCGCCAGCAGCTTGGGACAGGGTGGTGGCTACACCTTC.

The chain has TRBV29-1 and TRBJ2-5, with 10 bases aligning to TRBD2. The germline V gene encodes CDR1 SQVTM and CDR2 ANQGSEA. V shed 5 bases and J 4 bases; nucleotides not matched to a gene: 4. This CDR3 spans 13 amino acids. The CDR3 is CSVRRLAGETQYF. The CDR3 nucleotides are TGCAGCGTTCGGCGACTAGCGGGAGAGACCCAGTACTTC.

The V call is TRBV27, the J call TRBJ2-1; the match to TRBD2 covers 8 bases. Germline V CDR1 and CDR2: MNHEY, SMNVEV (reference sequence). Trimming removed 7 bases from V and 8 bases from J; junction bases left unmatched: 13. CDR3 size: 15 residues. The CDR3 spells CASKVGASGPYEQFF. In DNA, the CDR3 is TGTGCCAGCAAAGTTGGGGCTAGCGGGCCCTATGAGCAGTTCTTC.

This clone appeared a single time. The gene calls are TRBV5-6 and TRBJ1-5; D is perhaps TRBD1 (5 bases). CDR1 is SGHDT and CDR2 is YYEEEE in the germline V gene. The CDR3 covers 14 residues. With 4 bases removed from V and 2 bases from J, the gap between germline ends came to 10 bases. The CDR3 DNA follows: TGTGCCAGCAGCCTCGGACATGGCAATCAGCCCCAGCATTTT. This gives the protein CASSLGHGNQPQHF.

The chain carries TRBV9 and TRBJ2-3, with D possibly matching TRBD2 (6 bases). Trimming shortened V by 4 bases and J by 2 bases, and 17 bases separated the two germline ends. Germline V gene data show CDR1 as SGDLS and CDR2 as YYNGEE. The length of the CDR3 is 16 residues. Here the CDR3 reads CASSPGKLALTDTQYF. CDR3 coding DNA: TGTGCCAGCAGCCCGGGGAAACTAGCCCTCACAGATACGCAGTATTTT.

This sequence joins TRBV5-5 and TRBJ1-6; D is possibly TRBD1 (5 bases). Between the trimmed V and J ends, which lost 1 base and 0 bases, there was a span of 8 bases. CDR1 is SGHKS, CDR2 YYEKEE, per germline (reference sequence). The CDR3 is made up of 16 amino acids. CDR3 nucleotide sequence: TGTGCCAGCAGCTTGAGGGGAAGCTCCTATAATTCACCCCTCCACTTT. Encoded protein: CASSLRGSSYNSPLHF.

The genes are TRBV4-2 and TRBJ2-7, with TRBD1 matching over 9 bases. CDR1 and CDR2 from the germline V gene are LGHNA and YNFKEQ. V trimming: 2 bases; J trimming: 6 bases; junction bases outside the gene matches: 11. The CDR3 spans 16 residues. As DNA, the CDR3 is TGTGCCAGCAGCCAAAACTCCGGGACAGGGCATCTCGAGCAGTACTTC. Amino acids: CASSQNSGTGHLEQYF.

The genes are TRBV2 and TRBJ2-3; 9 bases align to TRBD1. V lost 0 bases and J lost 15; bases outside the gene matches: 10. The CDR3 has 14 residues. Germline V gene data show CDR1 as SNHLY and CDR2 as FYNNEI. This chain's CDR3 is CASSEASPDRGYYF. For the CDR3, the DNA is TGTGCCAGCAGTGAAGCTAGTCCGGACAGGGGTTACTATTTT.

The chain's CDR3 is CASSEYFNQPQHF. The CDR3 region has the DNA TGTGCCAGCAGTGAATACTTCAATCAGCCCCAGCATTTT. This rearrangement joins TRBV6-1 to TRBJ1-5; D is uncertain. With 2 bases removed from V and 3 bases from J, the gap between germline ends came to 5 bases. The CDR3 is 13 amino acids. Germline loops: CDR1 MNHNS, CDR2 SASEGT.

The chain combines TRBV4-2 with TRBJ2-2, with TRBD1 as a possible D gene (6 bases). This CDR3 contains 17 residues. Germline CDR1 reads LGHNA; CDR2 reads YNFKEQ. With 1 base removed from V and 0 bases from J, the gap between germline ends came to 12 bases. This chain's CDR3 is CASSQAPQGTNTGELFF. The CDR3 DNA reads TGTGCCAGCAGCCAAGCGCCCCAGGGGACGAACACCGGGGAGCTGTTTTTT.

J is TRBJ1-1 and V is TRBV19; D is uncertain. Germline V gives CDR1 LNHDA, CDR2 SQIVND (reference sequence). Trimming shortened V by 4 bases and J by 1 base, and 10 bases separated the two germline ends. CDR3 length equals 14 residues. The CDR3 coding sequence is TGTGCCAGTAGTACCCGGGAGAGGAACACTGAAGCTTTCTTT. It codes for CASSTRERNTEAFF.

The V call is TRBV27, the J call TRBJ2-4; a possible D gene is TRBD2 (5 bases). This CDR3 has 13 residues. The V and J ends lost 8 bases and 8 bases respectively, with 16 bases between them. Germline CDR1 and CDR2: MNHEY and SMNVEV (reference sequence). The CDR3 nucleotides are TGTGCCAGCCGAGAGAGGGCCGGGGACATTCAGTACTTC. Amino acids: CASRERAGDIQYF.

This chain links TRBV28 with TRBJ2-7; D remains ambiguous. The CDR3 spans 12 residues. Trimming removed 1 base at V and 4 bases at J, with 5 bases between. The germline V gene encodes CDR1 MDHEN and CDR2 SYDVKM. CDR3 in DNA: TGTGCCAGCAGTTTATCTTTTTACGAGCAGTACTTC. Its translation: CASSLSFYEQYF.

V is TRBV6-5 and J is TRBJ1-4, with 7 bases lining up with TRBD1. The germline V gene has CDR1 MNHEY and CDR2 SVGAGI. This CDR3 has 14 residues. Trimming cost V 6 bases and J 6 bases; bases outside gene matches: 7. CDR3 nucleotides: TGTGCCAGCAGATACCGGGACAGAGATGAAAAACTGTTTTTT. It translates to CASRYRDRDEKLFF.